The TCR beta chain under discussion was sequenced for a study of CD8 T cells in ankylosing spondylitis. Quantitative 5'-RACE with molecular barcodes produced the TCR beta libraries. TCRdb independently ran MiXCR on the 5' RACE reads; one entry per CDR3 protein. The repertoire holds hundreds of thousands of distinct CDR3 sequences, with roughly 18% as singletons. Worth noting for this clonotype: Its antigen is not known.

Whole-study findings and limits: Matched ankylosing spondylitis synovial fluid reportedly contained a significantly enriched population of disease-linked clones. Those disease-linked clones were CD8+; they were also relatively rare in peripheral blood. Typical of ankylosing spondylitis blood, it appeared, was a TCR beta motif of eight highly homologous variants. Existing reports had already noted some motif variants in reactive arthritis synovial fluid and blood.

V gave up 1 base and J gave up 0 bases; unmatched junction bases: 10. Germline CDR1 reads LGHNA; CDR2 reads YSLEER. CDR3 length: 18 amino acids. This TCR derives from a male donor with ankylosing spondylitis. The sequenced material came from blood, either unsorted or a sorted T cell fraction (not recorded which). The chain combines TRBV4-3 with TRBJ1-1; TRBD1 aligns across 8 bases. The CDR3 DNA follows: TGCGCCAGCAGCCAAGGTCATAACTCGGGACAGGTGAACACTGAAGCTTTCTTT. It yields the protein CASSQGHNSGQVNTEAFF.